The rows below give T cell receptor beta chains drawn from one sample of a study of persistence of HIV-infected CD4 T cells. TCRdb's copy holds only in-frame clones and misses some; the assay was immunoSEQ multiplex PCR. The table has 35,000 to 45,000 clones, more than 70% seen once; the top ten hold approximately 5.4%. No cognate antigen is known for these TCRs. The input for sequencing was cultured CD4+ T cells from PBMCs, taken from a patient who received antiretroviral therapy. All receptors come from an adult with HIV. The donor label of this sample is uncertain. CDR3s include the opening cysteine and the closing phenylalanine or tryptophan. D genes are given only for firm matches. Not all rows give a size; the values are once, few, many and, for expanded clones, a class.

clone size,V gene,J gene,CDR3 length,D gene,CDR3 DNA,CDR3 protein
-,TRBV4-1,TRBJ2-1,18,TRBD2,TGCGCCAGCAGCCAACTCCCAAGCGGGGCCCGCCCTGGGGGGGAGCAGTTCTTC,CASSQLPSGARPGGEQFF
-,TRBV5-1,TRBJ2-2,16,-,TGCGCCAGCAGCTTGGACGGGGGCGCGGGCACCGGGGAGCTGTTTTTT,CASSLDGGAGTGELFF
once,TRBV5-4,TRBJ1-4,15,-,TGTGCCAGCAGCGCTACCGGGACATTTAATGAAAAACTGTTTTTT,CASSATGTFNEKLFF
-,TRBV10-1,TRBJ2-7,13,-,TGCGCCAGCAGGAGAACAGGGCTCCACGAGCAGTACTTC,CASRRTGLHEQYF
-,TRBV19,TRBJ2-1,14,-,TGTGCCGGACACACTACAAGCTCCTACAATGAGCAGTTCTTC,CAGHTTSSYNEQFF
-,TRBV5-8,TRBJ1-6,13,TRBD1,TGTGCCAGCAGCGGGACAGATTTTTCACCCCTCCACTTT,CASSGTDFSPLHF
-,TRBV7-3,TRBJ1-1,15,-,TGTGCCAGCAGCTTAAGCAGGGCCTCGAACACTGAAGCTTTCTTT,CASSLSRASNTEAFF
-,TRBV19,TRBJ2-3,15,TRBD2,TGTGCCAGTAGCTCTCTAGCGGGGGTAACAGATACGCAGTATTTT,CASSSLAGVTDTQYF
-,TRBV5-1,TRBJ1-4,14,-,TGCGCCAGCAGCTTGGGACAGATAAATGAAAAACTGTTTTTT,CASSLGQINEKLFF
once,TRBV7-6,TRBJ2-7,14,TRBD1,TGTGCCAGCAGCCAGCCGGGACAGCAATACGAGCAGTACTTC,CASSQPGQQYEQYF
few,TRBV5-1,TRBJ1-1,16,-,TGCGCCAGCAGCTTGGGGATAGGTTTGGGGAACACTGAAGCTTTCTTT,CASSLGIGLGNTEAFF
-,TRBV5-1,TRBJ2-4,16,-,TGCGCCAGCAGCTTGATGTCAGGAGTAGCCAAAAACATTCAGTACTTC,CASSLMSGVAKNIQYF
-,TRBV14,TRBJ2-2,15,-,TGTGCCAGCAGCCAAGTGAAGGCAGGGACCGGGGAGCTGTTTTTT,CASSQVKAGTGELFF
-,TRBV5-3,TRBJ1-2,14,-,TGTGCCAGAAGCTCGGACCCGGAGGAAAATGGCTACACCTTC,CARSSDPEENGYTF
-,TRBV28,TRBJ2-6,15,-,TGTGCCAGCAGTTTCGGGAGCACTGGGGCCAACGTCCTGACTTTC,CASSFGSTGANVLTF
-,TRBV4-1,TRBJ1-5,18,-,TGCGCCAGCAGCCAAGAATACGGAGGCGGGAAGGTATTTCAGCCCCAGCATTTT,CASSQEYGGGKVFQPQHF
-,TRBV2,TRBJ2-3,15,TRBD2,TGTGCCAGCGGGGCTAGCGGGGGGAGCGCAGATACGCAGTATTTT,CASGASGGSADTQYF
-,TRBV27,TRBJ2-2,15,-,TGTGCCAGCACCCAGGGGGGCCCTCCTACCGGGGAGCTGTTTTTT,CASTQGGPPTGELFF
once,TRBV19,TRBJ2-2,13,-,TGTGCCAGTAGTAGGGCGCACACCGGGGAGCTGTTTTTT,CASSRAHTGELFF
-,TRBV10-3,TRBJ2-7,14,-,TGTGCCATCAGTGCGGGACGGAACTCCTACGAGCAGTACTTC,CAISAGRNSYEQYF
-,TRBV7-2,TRBJ2-7,15,TRBD2,TGTGCCAGCAGCCCGCTAGCGGGGGGGCGTGGCGAGCAGTACTTC,CASSPLAGGRGEQYF
-,TRBV11-1,TRBJ2-7,15,TRBD2,TGTGCCAGCAGCTTAGAGGCGGGGGGGCCCTACGAGCAGTACTTC,CASSLEAGGPYEQYF
-,TRBV27,TRBJ2-1,16,TRBD2,TGTGCCAGCAGTCTCATCCTAGCGGGGGCGGCGGGTGAGCAGTTCTTC,CASSLILAGAAGEQFF
-,TRBV5-4,TRBJ2-3,14,-,TGTGCCAGCAGCCCCGACACAGGCACAGATACGCAGTATTTT,CASSPDTGTDTQYF
-,TRBV2,TRBJ1-2,14,-,TGTGCCAGCAGTGGATTAGTCCCTAACTATGGCTACACCTTC,CASSGLVPNYGYTF
-,TRBV4-2,TRBJ1-2,14,TRBD1,TGTGCCAGCAGCCAAGCTGGGACAGGGAGTGGCTACACCTTC,CASSQAGTGSGYTF
-,TRBV2,TRBJ1-2,15,TRBD1,TGTGCCAGCAGTGAACTCAGGGGGCCTAACTATGGCTACACCTTC,CASSELRGPNYGYTF
once,TRBV16,TRBJ1-1,15,-,TGTGCCAGCAGCCAATCGGAGAACCTTTCGACTGAAGCTTTCTTT,CASSQSENLSTEAFF
-,TRBV24-1,TRBJ2-1,16,TRBD2,TGTGCCACCCGGTTTTTAAAGCGGGGGTGCTACAATGAGCAGTTCTTC,CATRFLKRGCYNEQFF
-,TRBV4-1,TRBJ2-6,16,-,TGCGCCAGCAGCCAAGATAGAGGAACTGGGGCCAACGTCCTGACTTTC,CASSQDRGTGANVLTF
-,TRBV19,TRBJ1-6,14,-,TGTGCCAGTAGTAAAGCCGACTATAATTCACCCCTCCACTTT,CASSKADYNSPLHF
-,TRBV4-2,TRBJ2-3,16,-,TGTGCCAGCAGCCAAAGGGCAGGGTATCTCCCAGATACGCAGTATTTT,CASSQRAGYLPDTQYF
-,TRBV7-3,TRBJ2-3,15,TRBD2,TGTGCCAGCAGCTTACAGCGGGGGGACACAGATACGCAGTATTTT,CASSLQRGDTDTQYF
-,TRBV6-1,TRBJ2-2,16,TRBD1,TGTGCCAGCAGTGGAGGGGGCCACAGGGGCACCGGGGAGCTGTTTTTT,CASSGGGHRGTGELFF
-,TRBV6-5,TRBJ1-5,15,TRBD1,TGTGCCAGCAGTCGAGGACAGGGAGGCAATCAGCCCCAGCATTTT,CASSRGQGGNQPQHF
-,TRBV3-1/TRBV3-2,TRBJ1-6,17,-,TGTGCCAGCAGCGACGCCCAGGGTTGGTCCTATAATTCACCCCTCCACTTT,CASSDAQGWSYNSPLHF
-,TRBV5-4,TRBJ2-7,15,-,TGTGCCAGCAGCTTGGCTGGAGGATACCGGTACGAGCAGTACTTC,CASSLAGGYRYEQYF
-,TRBV24-1,TRBJ2-7,15,TRBD1,TGTGCCACCAGTGATCCGAACAGGGGGTCCTACGAGCAGTACTTC,CATSDPNRGSYEQYF
-,TRBV19,TRBJ2-3,15,-,TGTGCCAGTAGTGATAGACTCTCTGGAGCAGATACGCAGTATTTT,CASSDRLSGADTQYF
-,TRBV18,TRBJ1-1,15,-,TGTGCCAGCTCACCACCCAACAGGGCGAACACTGAAGCTTTCTTT,CASSPPNRANTEAFF
-,TRBV12-3/TRBV12-4,TRBJ2-1,12,-,TGTGCCAGCAGTTTCTTAGCGACTGAGCAGTTCTTC,CASSFLATEQFF
-,TRBV5-1,TRBJ1-4,17,TRBD1,TGCGCCAGCAGCTTGTTGGGACAGGGCACAACTAATGAAAAACTGTTTTTT,CASSLLGQGTTNEKLFF
-,TRBV10-2,TRBJ2-1,14,TRBD2,TGCGCCAGCGGATCAGCGGGGGGGCCACATGAGCAGTTCTTC,CASGSAGGPHEQFF
-,TRBV6-5,TRBJ1-4,14,TRBD1,TGTGCCAGCAGAAGACAGGGGATTAATGAAAAACTGTTTTTT,CASRRQGINEKLFF
-,TRBV25-1,TRBJ1-6,18,TRBD1,TGTGCCAGCAGTGAAACGGGCAGGGGGCGCAACTCGGATTCACCCCTCCACTTT,CASSETGRGRNSDSPLHF
-,TRBV7-3,TRBJ2-2,14,-,TGTGCCAGCAGCGCGAATGTCAACACCGGGGAGCTGTTTTTT,CASSANVNTGELFF
-,TRBV15,TRBJ1-3,13,-,TGTGCCACCAGCAGTGGCTTTGGGAACACCATATATTTT,CATSSGFGNTIYF
-,TRBV28,TRBJ1-4,14,-,TGTGCCAGCAGTTTTTTCCAGCTGAATGAAAAACTGTTTTTT,CASSFFQLNEKLFF
once,TRBV10-2,TRBJ1-3,14,-,TGCGCCAGCAGTGAGTTGGACTCTGGAAACACCATATATTTT,CASSELDSGNTIYF
-,TRBV5-4,TRBJ2-2,14,TRBD1,TGTGCCAGCAGCTTGGACAGGGGAAACGGGGAGCTGTTTTTT,CASSLDRGNGELFF
once,TRBV20-1,TRBJ2-1,11,-,TGCAGTGCTACATTAGGGTATGAGCAGTTCTTC,CSATLGYEQFF
-,TRBV7-9,TRBJ1-5,12,-,TGTGCCAGCAGCTTAGGTGACCAGCCCCAGCATTTT,CASSLGDQPQHF